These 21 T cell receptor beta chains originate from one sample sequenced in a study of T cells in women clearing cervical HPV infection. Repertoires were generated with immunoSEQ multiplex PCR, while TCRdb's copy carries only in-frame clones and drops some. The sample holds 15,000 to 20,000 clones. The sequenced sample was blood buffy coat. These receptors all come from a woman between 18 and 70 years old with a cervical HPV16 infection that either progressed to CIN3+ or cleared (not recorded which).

The CDR3 bases that were read are TGTGCCAGTAGTGAGACAGGGGGCTATGAAAAA. Residues: CASSETGGYEK. The full CDR3 is CASSETGGYEKLFF. The rearrangement joins TRBV19 to TRBJ1-4; 10 nucleotides align to TRBD1. The CDR3 end falls 3 residues outside the read, so it is completed with the germline J gene. The CDR3 is 14 residues long. V lost 5 bases to trimming and J lost 6 bases; unmatched junction nucleotides: 3. Germline V gene sequence: CDR1 LNHDA, CDR2 SQIVND (reference sequence).

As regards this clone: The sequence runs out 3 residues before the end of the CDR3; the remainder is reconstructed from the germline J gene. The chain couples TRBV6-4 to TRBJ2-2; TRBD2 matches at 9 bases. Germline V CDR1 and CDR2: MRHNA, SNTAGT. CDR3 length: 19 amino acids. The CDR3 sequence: CASSDPAGGTSSYNSPLFF. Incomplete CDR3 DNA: TGTGCCAGCAGTGACCCGGCCGGTGGGACTAGCTCCTATAATTCACCG.

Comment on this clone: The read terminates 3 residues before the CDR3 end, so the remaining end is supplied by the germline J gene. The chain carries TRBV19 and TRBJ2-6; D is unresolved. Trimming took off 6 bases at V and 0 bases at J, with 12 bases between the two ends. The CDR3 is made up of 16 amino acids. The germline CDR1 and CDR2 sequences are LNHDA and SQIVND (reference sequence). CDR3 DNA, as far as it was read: TGTGCCAGTAGGCAGGTATCGAACTCTGGGGCCAACGTC. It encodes CASRQVSNSGANV. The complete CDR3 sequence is CASRQVSNSGANVLTF.

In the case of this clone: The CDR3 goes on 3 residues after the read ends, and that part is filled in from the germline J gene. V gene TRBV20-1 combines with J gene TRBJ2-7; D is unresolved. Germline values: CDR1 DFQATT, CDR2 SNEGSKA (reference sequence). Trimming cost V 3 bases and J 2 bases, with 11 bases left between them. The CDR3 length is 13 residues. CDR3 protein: CSARLPLPYEQYF. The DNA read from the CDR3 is TGCAGTGCTAGGCTCCCACTACCCTACGAG.

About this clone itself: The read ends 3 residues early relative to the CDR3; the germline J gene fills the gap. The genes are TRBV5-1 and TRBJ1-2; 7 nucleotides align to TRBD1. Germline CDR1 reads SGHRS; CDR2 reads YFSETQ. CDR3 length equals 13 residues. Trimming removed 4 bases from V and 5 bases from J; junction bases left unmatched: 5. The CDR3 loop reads CASSEGAGYGYTF. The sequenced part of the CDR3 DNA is TGCGCCAGCAGCGAGGGGGCAGGTTATGGC. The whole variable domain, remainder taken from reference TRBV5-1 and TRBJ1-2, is KAGVTQTPRYLIKTRGQQVTLSCSPISGHRSVSWYQQTPGQGLQFLFEYFSETQRNKGNFPGRFSGRQFSNSRSEMNVSTLELGDSALYLCASSEGAGYGYTFGSGTRLTVV.

The CDR3: CASIGTGFTGELFF. CDR3 DNA (partial): TGTGCCAGCATAGGGACAGGGTTCACCGGGGAG. This rearrangement joins TRBV6-2 or TRBV6-3 to TRBJ2-2; TRBD1 agrees at 9 bases. The read halts 3 residues ahead of the CDR3 end, with the missing end drawn from the germline J gene. Trimming took 7 bases from V and 4 from J; bases not matched to a gene: 4. Germline lookup yields CDR1 MNHEY and CDR2 SVGEGT. The CDR3 has 14 residues.

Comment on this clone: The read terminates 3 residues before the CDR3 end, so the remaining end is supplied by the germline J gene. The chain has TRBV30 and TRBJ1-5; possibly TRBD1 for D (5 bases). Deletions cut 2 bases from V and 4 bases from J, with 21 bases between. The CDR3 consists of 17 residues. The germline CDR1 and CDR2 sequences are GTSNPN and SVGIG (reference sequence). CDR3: CAWSRPWGENGNQPQHF. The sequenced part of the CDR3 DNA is TGTGCCTGGAGTCGCCCTTGGGGGGAAAATGGGAATCAGCCC.

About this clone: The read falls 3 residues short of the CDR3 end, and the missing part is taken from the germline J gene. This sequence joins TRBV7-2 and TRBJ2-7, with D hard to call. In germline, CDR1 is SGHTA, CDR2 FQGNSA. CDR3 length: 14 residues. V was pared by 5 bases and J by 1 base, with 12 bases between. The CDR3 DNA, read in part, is TGTGCCAGCAGCATAAGCGTCTCGTCCTACGAG. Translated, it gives CASSISVSSYE. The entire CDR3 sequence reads CASSISVSSYEQYF. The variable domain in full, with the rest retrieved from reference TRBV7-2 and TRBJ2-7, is GAGVSQSPSNKVTEKGKDVELRCDPISGHTALYWYRQSLGQGLEFLIYFQGNSAPDKSGLPSDRFSAERTGGSVSTLTIQRTQQEDSAVYLCASSISVSSYEQYFGPGTRLTVT.

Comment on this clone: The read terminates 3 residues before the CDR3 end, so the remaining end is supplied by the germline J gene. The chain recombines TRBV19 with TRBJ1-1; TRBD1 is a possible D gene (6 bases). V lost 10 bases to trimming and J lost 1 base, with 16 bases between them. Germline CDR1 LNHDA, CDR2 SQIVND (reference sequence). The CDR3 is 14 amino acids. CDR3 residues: CATEGQPQNTEAFF. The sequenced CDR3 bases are TGTGCCACCGAAGGACAGCCTCAGAACACTGAA.

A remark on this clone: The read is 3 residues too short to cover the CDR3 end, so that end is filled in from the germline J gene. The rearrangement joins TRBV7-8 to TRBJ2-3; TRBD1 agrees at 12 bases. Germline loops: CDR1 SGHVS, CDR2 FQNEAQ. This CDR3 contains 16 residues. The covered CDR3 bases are TGTGCCAGCAGCTTAGCGACCGGGACAGGGGGCGAGACG. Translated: CASSLATGTGGET. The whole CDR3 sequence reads CASSLATGTGGETQYF.

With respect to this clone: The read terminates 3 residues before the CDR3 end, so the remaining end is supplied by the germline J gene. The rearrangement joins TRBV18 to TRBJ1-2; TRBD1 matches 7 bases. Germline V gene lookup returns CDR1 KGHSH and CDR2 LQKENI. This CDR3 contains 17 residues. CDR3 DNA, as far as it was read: TGTGCCAGCTCACCATACGAGTACAGGGGTCACACAGATACC. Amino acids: CASSPYEYRGHTDT. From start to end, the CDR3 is CASSPYEYRGHTDTYTF. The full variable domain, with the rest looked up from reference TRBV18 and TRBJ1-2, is NAGVMQNPRHLVRRRGQEARLRCSPMKGHSHVYWYRQLPEEGLKFMVYLQKENIIDESGMPKERFSAEFPKEGPSILRIQQVVRGDSAAYFCASSPYEYRGHTDTYTFGSGTRLTVV.

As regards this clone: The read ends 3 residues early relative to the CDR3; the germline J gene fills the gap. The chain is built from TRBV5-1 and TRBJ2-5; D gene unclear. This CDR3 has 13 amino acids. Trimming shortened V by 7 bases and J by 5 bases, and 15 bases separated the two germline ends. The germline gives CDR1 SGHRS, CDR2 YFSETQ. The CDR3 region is CASSPPSLETQYF. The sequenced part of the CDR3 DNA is TGCGCCAGCTCCCCCCCCAGTCTCGAGACC.

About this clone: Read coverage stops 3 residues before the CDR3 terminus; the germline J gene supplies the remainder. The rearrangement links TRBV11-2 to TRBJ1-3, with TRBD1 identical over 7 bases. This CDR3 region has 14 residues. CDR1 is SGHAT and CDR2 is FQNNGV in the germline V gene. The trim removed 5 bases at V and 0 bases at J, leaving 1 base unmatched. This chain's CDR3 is CASSDRASGNTIYF. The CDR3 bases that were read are TGTGCCAGCAGCGACAGGGCCTCTGGAAACACC.

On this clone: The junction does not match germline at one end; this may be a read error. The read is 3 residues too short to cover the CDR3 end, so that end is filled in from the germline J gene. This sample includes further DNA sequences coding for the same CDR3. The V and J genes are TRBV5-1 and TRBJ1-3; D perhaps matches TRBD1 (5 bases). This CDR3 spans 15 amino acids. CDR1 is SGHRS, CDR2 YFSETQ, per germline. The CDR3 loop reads CASSLVWGAGNTIYF. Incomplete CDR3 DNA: TGCGCCAGCAGCTTGGTCTGGGGCGCTGGAAACACT.

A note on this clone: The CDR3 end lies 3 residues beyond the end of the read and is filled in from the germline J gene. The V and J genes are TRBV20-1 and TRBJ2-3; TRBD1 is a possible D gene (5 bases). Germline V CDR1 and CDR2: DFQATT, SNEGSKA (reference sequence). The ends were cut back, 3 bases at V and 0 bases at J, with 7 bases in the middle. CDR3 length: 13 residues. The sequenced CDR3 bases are TGCAGTGCTAGGGGGCAGAGCACAGATACG. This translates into CSARGQSTDT. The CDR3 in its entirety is CSARGQSTDTQYF.

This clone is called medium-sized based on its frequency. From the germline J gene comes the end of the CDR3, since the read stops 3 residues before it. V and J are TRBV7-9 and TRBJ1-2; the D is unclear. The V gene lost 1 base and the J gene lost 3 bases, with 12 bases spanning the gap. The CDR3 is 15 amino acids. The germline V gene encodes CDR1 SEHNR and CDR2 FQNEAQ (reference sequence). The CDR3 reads CASSLEAGVHYGYTF. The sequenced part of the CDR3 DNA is TGTGCCAGCAGCTTAGAGGCCGGGGTTCACTATGGC.

This CDR3 reads CASSGGGAMNTEAFF. The sequenced part of the CDR3 DNA is TGTGCCAGCAGTGGGGGAGGGGCAATGAACACTGAA. The chain has TRBV2 and TRBJ1-1; the D gene is possibly TRBD1 (5 bases). The CDR3 goes on 3 residues after the read ends, and that part is filled in from the germline J gene. CDR3 length: 15 amino acids. Trimming stripped 4 bases from V and 0 bases from J, with 12 bases between. Germline-derived CDR1 and CDR2 are SNHLY and FYNNEI. The full variable domain, rest sourced from reference TRBV2 and TRBJ1-1, is EPEVTQTPSHQVTQMGQEVILRCVPISNHLYFYWYRQILGQKVEFLVSFYNNEISEKSEIFDDQFSVERPDGSNFTLKIRSTKLEDSAMYFCASSGGGAMNTEAFFGQGTRLTVV.

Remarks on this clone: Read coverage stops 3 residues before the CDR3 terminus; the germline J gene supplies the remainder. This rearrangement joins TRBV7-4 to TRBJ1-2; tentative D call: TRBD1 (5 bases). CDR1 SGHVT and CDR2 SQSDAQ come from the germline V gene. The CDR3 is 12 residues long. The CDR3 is CASSLGYRGYTF. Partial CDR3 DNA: TGTGCCAGCAGCTTAGGTTACAGGGGC.

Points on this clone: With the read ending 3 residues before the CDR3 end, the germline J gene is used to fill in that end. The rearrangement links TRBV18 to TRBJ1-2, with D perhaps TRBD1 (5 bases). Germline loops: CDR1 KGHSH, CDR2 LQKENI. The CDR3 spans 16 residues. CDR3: CASSRSTGPQFGDYTF. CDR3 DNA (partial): TGTGCCAGCTCACGCTCCACAGGTCCCCAATTTGGCGAC.

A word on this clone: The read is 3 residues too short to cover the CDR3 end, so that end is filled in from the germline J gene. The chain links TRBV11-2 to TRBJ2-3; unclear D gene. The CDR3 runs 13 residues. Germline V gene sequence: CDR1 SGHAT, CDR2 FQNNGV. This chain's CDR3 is CASSLAFQETQYF. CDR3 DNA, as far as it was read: TGTGCCAGCAGCTTGGCTTTCCAAGAGACG.

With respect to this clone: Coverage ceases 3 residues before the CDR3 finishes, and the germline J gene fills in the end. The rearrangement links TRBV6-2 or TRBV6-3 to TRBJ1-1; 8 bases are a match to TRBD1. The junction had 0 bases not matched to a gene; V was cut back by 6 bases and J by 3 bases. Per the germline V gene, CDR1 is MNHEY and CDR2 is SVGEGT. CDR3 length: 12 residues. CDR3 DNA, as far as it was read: TGTGCCAGCAGGGGACAGGACACTGAA. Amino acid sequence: CASRGQDTE. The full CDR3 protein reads CASRGQDTEAFF.